The clone carrying this T cell receptor (beta chain) was observed once. As yet, its antigen is unknown. The PCR used 60 Vbeta and 13 Jbeta primers. The data were produced by immunoSEQ multiplex PCR, yet TCRdb's version contains in-frame clones alone and is incomplete. The sample holds roughly 170,000 clones, 70% to 85% seen once. This entry comes from a study of cytomegalovirus exposure and HLA in healthy donors. Study-level points and caveats: In an earlier analysis, in some 540 donors, most V segments appeared productive either ~90% or ~30% of the time. A missense variant in DCLRE1C was later tied to TCR beta V- and J-gene trimming. A further, later analysis showed that HLA-associated TCR beta chains (compared with equally common others) were more clonally expanded. A later analysis reportedly found fewer N-insertions in an Asian-associated ancestry cluster than the roughly 670-donor mean.

CDR3 length equals 14 residues. Trimming removed 10 bases from V and 0 bases from J, with 16 bases in between. CDR1 LNHDA and CDR2 SQIVND come from the germline V gene (reference sequence). The chain employs TRBV19 and TRBJ2-7, with D possibly being TRBD1 (6 bases). The clonotype originates from a woman aged 25 to 39 in good health and CMV-seropositive. The sequencing sample was made of PBMCs. The CDR3 protein is CATSQGRNSYEQYF. Here the CDR3 DNA reads TGTGCCACCTCACAGGGTCGTAACTCCTACGAGCAGTACTTC.